A selection of T cell receptor beta chains follows, all from one sample in a study of blood T cell repertoires in COVID-19. The method was immunoSEQ multiplex PCR; TCRdb's version includes in-frame clones alone and lacks a portion of them. The sample shows about 60,000 clones, about 80% of them seen only once. The specimen sequenced was peripheral blood. The receptors were sampled from a man in his 60s with acute or convalescent COVID-19. Each CDR3 is given with its conserved first and last residue. The D gene is left open where the match is weak. Expanded clones are given a class, and other clones once, few, many or no size at all.

d_gene	v_gene	j_gene	abundance	CDR3aa	CDR3nt
TRBD1	TRBV6-5	TRBJ2-3	-	CATSYRGTASDTQYF	TGTGCCACCTCATACCGAGGGACAGCCTCAGATACGCAGTATTTT
-	TRBV20-1	TRBJ1-1	-	CSALNGRGALF	TGCAGTGCCCTCAATGGTCGGGGGGCGCTCTTT
TRBD1	TRBV27	TRBJ2-7	-	CASSPRDRGYEQYF	TGTGCCAGCAGTCCCCGGGACAGGGGTTACGAGCAGTACTTC
TRBD1	TRBV6-5	TRBJ1-4	-	CASSYPDRGNEKLFF	TGTGCCAGCAGTTACCCCGACAGGGGTAATGAAAAACTGTTTTTT
-	TRBV14	TRBJ2-1	-	CASSAYKFSYNEQFF	TGTGCCAGCAGCGCTTATAAATTCAGCTACAATGAGCAGTTCTTC
TRBD1	TRBV28	TRBJ2-1	-	CATQSTGGRSYNEQFF	TGTGCCACCCAATCAACAGGGGGCCGATCCTACAATGAGCAGTTCTTC
-	TRBV5-1	TRBJ2-2	-	CASSFIPTGELFF	TGCGCCAGCAGCTTCATCCCAACCGGGGAGCTGTTTTTT
-	TRBV4-2	TRBJ1-1	-	CASSQDGVRGTEAFF	TGTGCCAGCAGCCAAGATGGGGTCAGGGGAACTGAAGCTTTCTTT
-	TRBV5-1	TRBJ1-1	once	CASSLAGSDTEAFF	TGCGCCAGCAGCTTGGCAGGTTCAGACACTGAAGCTTTCTTT
TRBD2	TRBV9	TRBJ2-3	-	CASSFRGVGTDTQYF	TGTGCCAGCAGCTTCCGGGGGGTCGGCACAGATACGCAGTATTTT
TRBD1	TRBV19	TRBJ1-6	few	CASSITGENSPLHF	TGTGCCAGTAGTATCACAGGGGAAAATTCACCCCTCCACTTT
-	TRBV7-9	TRBJ2-1	-	CASSSGDNEQFF	TGTGCCAGCAGCTCCGGGGACAATGAGCAGTTCTTC
-	TRBV6-4	TRBJ2-1	-	CASSSPVFPTYNEQFF	TGTGCCAGCAGCTCTCCGGTGTTCCCGACCTACAATGAGCAGTTCTTC
-	TRBV2	TRBJ1-5	once	CASSEGGYQPQHF	TGTGCCAGCAGTGAAGGAGGGTATCAGCCCCAGCATTTT
-	TRBV21-1	TRBJ1-1	-	CASSFCLRGRTEAFF	TGTGCCAGCAGCTTTTGCTTGCGGGGTCGCACTGAAGCTTTCTTT
-	TRBV7-2	TRBJ1-1	-	CASSLGPHTNTEAFF	TGTGCCAGCAGCTTAGGCCCCCACACAAACACTGAAGCTTTCTTT
TRBD2	TRBV19	TRBJ2-5	-	CASRSSGGAETQYF	TGTGCCAGTAGAAGTAGCGGGGGGGCGGAGACCCAGTACTTC
TRBD2	TRBV7-7	TRBJ2-2	once	CASSPGGAGELFF	TGTGCCAGCAGCCCCGGGGGGGCCGGGGAGCTGTTTTTT
-	TRBV9	TRBJ2-7	-	CASSVGGSFSYEQYF	TGTGCCAGCAGCGTAGGGGGCTCATTCTCCTACGAGCAGTACTTC
TRBD1	TRBV19	TRBJ1-2	-	CASSIAPGQGDGYTF	TGTGCCAGTAGTATAGCTCCGGGACAGGGGGATGGCTACACCTTC
TRBD1	TRBV25-1	TRBJ1-4	-	CASSERGTANEKLFF	TGTGCCAGCAGTGAACGGGGGACAGCGAATGAAAAACTGTTTTTT
-	TRBV6-5	TRBJ2-7	-	CASSYSNVGWHF	TGTGCCAGCAGTTACTCCAACGTCGGGTGGCACTTC
-	TRBV6-7	TRBJ2-3	-	CASSYLVTRGDTQYF	TGTGCCAGCAGTTATCTCGTGACCCGGGGAGATACGCAGTATTTT
TRBD1	TRBV6-1	TRBJ1-2	-	CASSEARTGGYYGYTF	TGTGCCAGCAGTGAAGCGAGGACAGGGGGCTACTATGGCTACACCTTC
TRBD1	TRBV30	TRBJ2-2	-	CAWSWGTGSAGELFF	TGTGCCTGGAGCTGGGGGACAGGGTCCGCCGGGGAGCTGTTTTTT
TRBD2	TRBV2	TRBJ2-5	once	CASSRGGSETQYF	TGTGCCAGCAGTCGGGGGGGATCGGAGACCCAGTACTTC
-	TRBV2	TRBJ1-4	-	CASSDFGGASHIKLFF	TGTGCCAGCAGTGATTTTGGGGGCGCCTCGCACATTAAACTGTTTTTT
-	TRBV5-1	TRBJ2-4	-	CASAGNGNIQYF	TGCGCCAGCGCCGGGAACGGAAACATTCAGTACTTC
TRBD2	TRBV29-1	TRBJ2-5	-	CSVDWGGGAEETQYF	TGCAGCGTTGACTGGGGCGGGGGGGCTGAAGAGACCCAGTACTTC
-	TRBV4-2	TRBJ2-7	-	CASSQDRGLSYEQYF	TGTGCCAGCAGCCAAGACAGGGGACTATCCTACGAGCAGTACTTC
-	TRBV9	TRBJ2-7	few	CASSVTGNSYEQYF	TGTGCCAGCAGCGTGACGGGAAACTCCTACGAGCAGTACTTC
-	TRBV27	TRBJ2-7	-	CASSLGRSPYEQYF	TGTGCCAGCAGTTTGGGCAGGTCCCCCTACGAGCAGTACTTC
TRBD1	TRBV19	TRBJ1-2	-	CASRVGLGQNYGYTF	TGTGCCAGTAGAGTGGGCCTGGGACAGAACTATGGCTACACCTTC
-	TRBV7-2	TRBJ1-1	-	CASSFSRNTEAFF	TGTGCCAGCAGCTTTTCCAGGAACACTGAAGCTTTCTTT
-	TRBV2	TRBJ2-1	-	CASSEVGGSYNEQFF	TGTGCCAGCAGTGAAGTCGGGGGTTCCTACAATGAGCAGTTCTTC
-	TRBV4-1	TRBJ2-7	-	CASSLGRGLAYEQYF	TGCGCCAGCAGTCTCGGGCGGGGGCTAGCCTACGAGCAGTACTTC
-	TRBV7-9	TRBJ2-3	-	CASSLVGREGTDTQYF	TGTGCCAGCAGCTTAGTCGGTAGGGAGGGCACAGATACGCAGTATTTT
-	TRBV9	TRBJ2-1	-	CASSVGVGLASYNEQFF	TGTGCCAGCAGCGTAGGAGTGGGGCTTGCCTCCTACAATGAGCAGTTCTTC
TRBD1	TRBV27	TRBJ1-1	-	CASRTGGNTEAFF	TGTGCCAGCCGGACAGGAGGGAACACTGAAGCTTTCTTT
TRBD1	TRBV15	TRBJ1-1	-	CATSRVDRKAFF	TGTGCCACCAGCAGAGTGGACAGGAAAGCTTTCTTT
TRBD1	TRBV18	TRBJ1-2	-	CASSPGDRGRGYGYTF	TGTGCCAGCTCACCCGGGGACAGGGGGCGAGGCTATGGCTACACCTTC
TRBD2	TRBV5-1	TRBJ2-3	-	CASSGLAGSADTQYF	TGCGCCAGCAGCGGACTAGCGGGGTCGGCAGATACGCAGTATTTT
-	TRBV30	TRBJ1-6	-	CAWREGFSGSPLHF	TGTGCCTGGAGGGAGGGTTTTTCGGGTTCACCCCTCCACTTT